What follows describes a single T cell receptor beta chain. The data derive from a study of T cell changes during pregnancy in multiple sclerosis. The CDR3 is 14 amino acids. The V end was cut by 6 bases, the J end by 6 bases, with 17 bases between. The germline V gene has CDR1 SNHLY and CDR2 FYNNEI. The protocol was immunoSEQ multiplex PCR, while the TCRdb copy is restricted to in-frame clones and leaves out a portion. The table includes under 100,000 clones, about 95% detected once. The gene calls are TRBV2 and TRBJ1-2; weak D call: TRBD1 (5 bases). The origin of this receptor is a female donor with multiple sclerosis, enrolled in a pregnancy study. Specimen: peripheral blood, collected in the second trimester of pregnancy. CDR3 nucleotides: TGTGCCAGCAGCCTCCAGGGCGGGATGGATGGCTACACCTTC. Protein sequence: CASSLQGGMDGYTF.